This T cell receptor beta chain was identified in a study of blood T cell repertoires in COVID-19. Study background: Samples taken during acute and convalescent COVID-19 were collected in the United States, Italy and Spain. Nucleic acid was either cDNA or gDNA, and it came from T cells, B-cell-depleted T cells, or PBMCs.

The CDR3 contains 12 residues. With 11 bases clipped from V and 7 bases from J, the junction kept 10 bases outside the gene matches. Per the germline V gene, CDR1 is LNHDA and CDR2 is SQIVND (reference sequence). As processed by the authors: Amplification from reference gene primers served as the basis for estimated nucleated cell counts. Produced via immunoSEQ multiplex PCR; TCRdb's table is partial and in-frame only. The V and J calls and clone size were taken over from that table, and D and trimming were inferred from the DNA. The data show 200,000 to 250,000 clones, with more than 75% seen just once and more than 0.75% held by the top ten.

The J gene is TRBJ1-2, the V gene TRBV19, with 7 bases identical to TRBD1. This TCR derives from a man aged 40-49 years with acute or convalescent COVID-19. The sequenced material came from peripheral blood. The CDR3 nucleotides read TGTGCCGGCTACAGGGGCGAGGCTGGCTACACCTTC. Amino acids: CAGYRGEAGYTF.